This TCR beta chain came from a study of siplizumab effects on memory and regulatory T cells. The CDR3 spans 15 residues. Whole-study findings and limits: In unstimulated cells, naive T cells appeared more diverse than memory T cells and seemed major alloresponse contributors. Sequences below about 10^-5 frequency were poorly captured, limiting mapping of alloreactive clones. Roughly 80-95% of proliferating CD4+ or CD8+ clones defied assignment to a naive or memory phenotype.

About 9.5 x 10^4 TCR templates underwent assay in each sample. Sequencing was performed with immunoSEQ multiplex PCR; in TCRdb, only in-frame clones are kept and a portion is missing. The repertoire has roughly 100,000 clones, about 93% of them found once; the top ten carry roughly 1%. To note about this clone: Its antigen is unidentified.

Sequenced sample: CD4+ T cells sorted from blood. V is TRBV21-1 and J is TRBJ1-1. TRBV21-1 is labeled a pseudogene. The sequence came from a human donor in good health. CDR3 protein: CASSLRTGLNTEAFF. CDR3 bases: TGTGCCAGCAGCCTAAGGACGGGCTTGAACACTGAAGCTTTCTTT.